This note documents a single T cell receptor beta chain sequence. This sample is drawn from a study of blood T cells in healthy people across ages. Primed by a sample-barcoded 5' primer and a J-beta primer mix, a second PCR proceeded for 7 to 11 cycles. TCRdb analysed the 5' RACE reads with MiXCR anew, one entry per CDR3 protein. The table lists 450,000 to 700,000 distinct CDR3 sequences, roughly a quarter of them singletons, with under 20% in the top ten. The germline V gene has CDR1 KGHSH and CDR2 LQKENI. The CDR3 contains 13 residues. V lost 6 bases and J lost 4, with 12 bases in between. Every sample had a minimum of 6.5 million PBMCs isolated.

The sample consisted of blood. The V and J genes are TRBV18 and TRBJ1-1, with unresolved D. This sequence originates from a woman aged 70-85 years in good health. The DNA of the CDR3 is TGTGCCAGCTCCACTACAGAGAGCACTGAAGCTTTCTTT. The encoded protein is CASSTTESTEAFF.